One sample yielded the 20 T cell receptor beta chains listed below, sequenced in a study of blood T cell repertoires in COVID-19. Here immunoSEQ multiplex PCR was the method, and the copy in TCRdb shows in-frame clones only, minus some. The table lists 250,000 to 300,000 clones, just over 90% of them singletons, with roughly 2.3% in the top ten. The sequencing sample was made of peripheral blood. The receptors stem from a young woman with COVID-19, enrolled during active disease.

In this sample, this clone turned up a few times. This rearrangement joins TRBV28 to TRBJ1-1, with 9 bases matching TRBD1. The CDR3 has 15 residues. The germline gives CDR1 MDHEN, CDR2 SYDVKM. The junction had 7 bases not matched to a gene; V was cut back by 5 bases and J by 3 bases. The CDR3 DNA reads as TGTGCCAGCAGTCCACCGGGACAGGGAGACACTGAAGCTTTCTTT. It codes for CASSPPGQGDTEAFF.

The rearrangement links TRBV28 to TRBJ1-1; TRBD1 might be the D (6 bases). The CDR3 is 13 amino acids. The germline CDR1 and CDR2 sequences are MDHEN and SYDVKM. V lost 1 base, J lost 11 bases, and 14 bases lay in between. The CDR3: CASSLLGRGNAFF. CDR3 DNA: TGTGCCAGCAGTTTATTAGGCAGGGGTAATGCTTTCTTT.

This sequence joins TRBV5-4 and TRBJ1-6, with 9 nucleotides matching TRBD1. The CDR3 consists of 15 residues. J was trimmed by 6 bases and V by 5 bases; bases with no gene match: 6. The germline gives CDR1 SGHNT, CDR2 YYREEE (reference sequence). CDR3 nucleotide sequence: TGTGCCAGCAGGTGGGGACAGGGTGTTAATTCACCCCTCCACTTT. This translates into CASRWGQGVNSPLHF.

The chain recombines TRBV21-1 with TRBJ1-2; TRBD1 is taken as the D call from the table, unchecked against the DNA. TRBV21-1 is termed a pseudogene. The CDR3 has 14 residues. The CDR3 reads CASSRKQGPYGYTF. The CDR3 DNA follows: TGTGCCAGCAGCAGAAAACAGGGACCCTATGGCTACACCTTC.

The chain employs TRBV9 and TRBJ1-2; 7 bases line up with TRBD1. Per germline, CDR1 SGDLS and CDR2 YYNGEE. CDR3 length: 13 residues. The V segment lost 3 bases and the J segment 4 bases; nucleotides outside the gene matches: 3. CDR3 protein: CASSGGQFYGYTF. DNA of the CDR3: TGTGCCAGCAGCGGGGGACAGTTCTATGGCTACACCTTC.

This clone was seen a single time. This rearrangement joins TRBV20-1 to TRBJ1-1; D is possibly TRBD1 (5 bases). Per germline, CDR1 DFQATT and CDR2 SNEGSKA (reference sequence). The V end lost 5 bases, the J end lost 5 bases, and 15 bases lay between the germline ends. This CDR3 spans 13 amino acids. CDR3 DNA sequence: TGCAGTGCTGGTGGTTGGGGGGGGACTGAAGCTTTCTTT. Amino acid sequence: CSAGGWGGTEAFF.

In its sample, this clone was seen once. The rearrangement uses TRBV18 and TRBJ1-6, with a possible D match to TRBD1 (6 bases). The CDR3 sequence is 15 residues long. The V gene's germline CDR1 is KGHSH and CDR2 LQKENI. V lost 6 bases and J lost 7, with 16 bases in between. The CDR3 protein is CASSRSGQNNSPLHF. For the CDR3, the DNA is TGTGCCAGCTCCCGGAGCGGACAGAACAATTCACCCCTCCACTTT. The variable domain in full, completed from reference TRBV18 and TRBJ1-6, reads NAGVMQNPRHLVRRRGQEARLRCSPMKGHSHVYWYRQLPEEGLKFMVYLQKENIIDESGMPKERFSAEFPKEGPSILRIQQVVRGDSAAYFCASSRSGQNNSPLHFGNGTRLTVT.

The V call is TRBV9, the J call TRBJ2-1; 7 bases line up with TRBD2. Looked up from germline, CDR1 is SGDLS and CDR2 is YYNGEE. The CDR3 spans 16 residues. Losses at the gene ends were 4 bases for V and 3 bases for J; bases not matched to a gene: 10. CDR3 nucleotide sequence: TGTGCCAGCAGCCTCAGAGGGCTAGCGGACTACAATGAGCAGTTCTTC. Protein product: CASSLRGLADYNEQFF. The variable domain in full, with the rest retrieved from reference TRBV9 and TRBJ2-1, is DSGVTQTPKHLITATGQRVTLRCSPRSGDLSVYWYQQSLDQGLQFLIQYYNGEERAKGNILERFSAQQFPDLHSELNLSSLELGDSALYFCASSLRGLADYNEQFFGPGTRLTVL.

The rearrangement uses TRBV7-2 and TRBJ2-1, with 15 bases aligning to TRBD2. This CDR3 contains 16 residues. Germline CDR1 is SGHTA and CDR2 is FQGNSA. The V segment lost 0 bases and the J segment 10 bases; nucleotides outside the gene matches: 4. This CDR3 reads CASSLAWTSGRGEQFF. The CDR3 DNA sequence: TGTGCCAGCAGCTTAGCGTGGACTAGCGGGAGGGGCGAGCAGTTCTTC.

The chain carries TRBV7-2 and TRBJ2-7; the match to TRBD2 covers 16 bases. Trimming removed 1 base from V and 7 bases from J; junction bases left unmatched: 4. This CDR3 is 16 amino acids long. The germline V gene has CDR1 SGHTA and CDR2 FQGNSA. This CDR3 reads CASSLGGLAGGREQYF. The CDR3, as DNA: TGTGCCAGCAGCTTAGGGGGACTAGCGGGAGGGCGGGAGCAGTACTTC. Full variable domain (remainder filled in from reference TRBV7-2 and TRBJ2-7): GAGVSQSPSNKVTEKGKDVELRCDPISGHTALYWYRQSLGQGLEFLIYFQGNSAPDKSGLPSDRFSAERTGGSVSTLTIQRTQQEDSAVYLCASSLGGLAGGREQYFGPGTRLTVT.

The rearrangement uses TRBV3-1 (or the pseudogene TRBV3-2) and TRBJ2-7, with TRBD2 matching 13 bases. Looked up from germline, CDR1 is LGHDT and CDR2 is YNNKEL (reference sequence). The CDR3 is 16 amino acids. J was trimmed by 0 bases and V by 3 bases; bases with no gene match: 2. CDR3 bases: TGTGCCAGCAGCCAGCGGACTAGCGGGAGCTCCTACGAGCAGTACTTC. Translation gives CASSQRTSGSSYEQYF.

The chain has TRBV27 and TRBJ2-7, with D tentatively TRBD1 (5 bases). V shed 6 bases and J shed 2 bases, with 11 bases lying between them. From germline, CDR1 is MNHEY and CDR2 SMNVEV (reference sequence). The CDR3 consists of 13 residues. The DNA of the CDR3 is TGTGCCAGCAGCAGGGAAGGGCCCTACGAGCAGTACTTC. Residues: CASSREGPYEQYF.

The chain carries TRBV27 and TRBJ1-5; D is perhaps TRBD1 (6 bases). Trimming removed 5 bases from V and 4 bases from J, with 15 bases in between. Germline values: CDR1 MNHEY, CDR2 SMNVEV (reference sequence). CDR3 length equals 15 residues. CDR3 coding DNA: TGTGCCAGCAGTACAGGGTCCACCCTAAATCAGCCCCAGCATTTT. It yields the protein CASSTGSTLNQPQHF.

The chain uses TRBV30 and TRBJ2-7; no reliable D call. The V and J ends lost 4 bases and 5 bases respectively, with 9 bases between them. CDR3 length: 11 residues. Germline V gene sequence: CDR1 GTSNPN, CDR2 SVGIG (reference sequence). Here the CDR3 DNA reads TGTGCCTGGACTTCCCGGGACGAGCAGTACTTC. Translation gives CAWTSRDEQYF.

This sequence joins TRBV24-1 and TRBJ1-1; D is unresolved. Trimming cost V 5 bases and J 4 bases, with 10 bases left between them. Germline values: CDR1 KGHDR, CDR2 SFDVKD. The CDR3 has 13 amino acids. The CDR3 DNA is TGTGCCACCAGTGGTTCACAGCTCACTGAAGCTTTCTTT. This translates into CATSGSQLTEAFF.

This clone was found once. The chain has TRBV6-5 and TRBJ1-3; D is unclear. This CDR3 is 14 amino acids long. The germline V gene has CDR1 MNHEY and CDR2 SVGAGI. V was pared by 2 bases and J by 0 bases, with 5 bases between. The CDR3 sequence is CASSYRSSGNTIYF. The DNA of the CDR3 is TGTGCCAGCAGTTACAGGAGCTCTGGAAACACCATATATTTT.

The V and J genes are TRBV5-1 and TRBJ1-3; D unresolved. V dropped 7 bases and J dropped 0 bases, with 11 bases sitting between them. Germline V gene data show CDR1 as SGHRS and CDR2 as YFSETQ. This CDR3 has 14 residues. In DNA form, the CDR3 reads TGCGCCAGCTCCGGGGTAAACTCTGGAAACACCATATATTTT. This codes for CASSGVNSGNTIYF. The variable domain in full, with the rest retrieved from reference TRBV5-1 and TRBJ1-3, is KAGVTQTPRYLIKTRGQQVTLSCSPISGHRSVSWYQQTPGQGLQFLFEYFSETQRNKGNFPGRFSGRQFSNSRSEMNVSTLELGDSALYLCASSGVNSGNTIYFGEGSWLTVV.

The V gene is TRBV3-1 (or the pseudogene TRBV3-2), the J gene TRBJ1-2; D uncertain. The CDR3 length is 15 residues. V gave up 3 bases and J gave up 1 base, with 12 bases separating them. Germline-derived CDR1 and CDR2 are LGHDT and YNNKEL (reference sequence). CDR3 protein: CASSHLLGSNYGYTF. The CDR3 bases are TGTGCCAGCAGCCACCTACTAGGGAGTAACTATGGCTACACCTTC.

This chain uses TRBV25-1 with TRBJ2-7; 7 bases are shared with TRBD1. V lost 5 bases to trimming and J lost 2 bases; unmatched junction nucleotides: 15. The CDR3 is 17 amino acids. The germline CDR1 and CDR2 sequences are MGHDK and SYGVNS. CDR3 protein: CASSRTISGTVAYEQYF. As DNA, the CDR3 is TGTGCCAGCAGTCGAACGATCTCCGGGACAGTAGCCTACGAGCAGTACTTC.

Here the CDR3 reads CARLKRGLAENEQFF. The CDR3 DNA is TGTGCCCGACTAAAAAGGGGACTAGCGGAGAATGAGCAGTTCTTC. The chain recombines TRBV30 with TRBJ2-1; the match to TRBD2 covers 11 bases. The V and J ends lost 8 bases and 7 bases, in that order; junction bases with no gene match: 13. CDR1 is GTSNPN and CDR2 is SVGIG in the germline V gene (reference sequence). The CDR3 contains 15 residues.